This TCR beta chain originates from a study of CD8 T cells in Susac syndrome. The CDR3 totals 13 residues. The V end was cut by 4 bases, the J end by 7 bases, with 13 bases between. Germline V gene lookup returns CDR1 MGHRA and CDR2 YSYEKL. Random hexamers were used to reverse transcribe the RNA input (0.5 to 1 ug). Amplification of TCR beta CDR3 was carried out by immunoSEQ multiplex PCR, which covered 54 Vbeta and 13 Jbeta segments. TCRdb re-called the immunoSEQ multiplex PCR reads through MiXCR, storing one row per CDR3 protein. The table lists tens of thousands of distinct CDR3 sequences, 94% of them singletons, with 0.2% to 0.3% in the top ten. Blood CD8+ and CD4+ T cells underwent high-throughput TCR beta sequencing.

The specimen sequenced was CD8+ T cells from PBMCs. This TCR was sampled from a human donor in good health. This rearrangement joins TRBV4-1 to TRBJ1-1; D gene ambiguous. DNA of the CDR3: TGCGCCAGCAGCCTTCCAGGCAGCCTTGAAGCTTTCTTT. Residues: CASSLPGSLEAFF.